Given below is one T cell receptor (beta chain) in context. This sample was taken from a study of T cell responses to AZD1222 COVID-19 vaccine. Germline V gene sequence: CDR1 SGHRS, CDR2 YFSETQ. After removal of 4 bases from V and 8 bases from J, the junction contained 3 bases not matched to a gene. The CDR3 is 14 amino acids. Data came from immunoSEQ multiplex PCR; TCRdb stores just in-frame clones and leaves some out. Of 89,000 or so clones listed, approximately 90% are singletons. V is TRBV5-1 and J is TRBJ2-3, with 14 bases lining up with TRBD2. The sample was peripheral blood, taken 28 days after the second AZD1222 dose. This TCR was sampled from an adult who received the AZD1222 COVID-19 vaccine. The CDR3 loop reads CASSPGTSGGTQYF. CDR3 coding DNA: TGCGCCAGCAGCCCGGGGACTAGCGGGGGTACGCAGTATTTT.